What follows are 24 T cell receptor beta chains derived from one specimen sequenced in a study of blood T cell repertoires in COVID-19. Using immunoSEQ multiplex PCR, the repertoire was profiled, and TCRdb retains in-frame clones only, with some absent. Among around 180,000 clones listed, roughly four fifths were seen once. The specimen was PBMCs or T cells enriched from blood (not recorded which). These receptors originate from a man aged 50-59 years who had recovered from COVID-19.

J is TRBJ2-4 and V is TRBV3-1 (or the pseudogene TRBV3-2); 7 positions match TRBD1. J was trimmed by 9 bases and V by 1 base; bases with no gene match: 9. Germline values: CDR1 LGHDT, CDR2 YNNKEL (reference sequence). This CDR3 region has 15 residues. CDR3: CASSQGGGLTSIQYF. The CDR3 DNA reads as TGTGCCAGCAGCCAAGGAGGGGGCCTGACAAGCATTCAGTACTTC.

V gene TRBV6-2 or TRBV6-3 combines with J gene TRBJ2-1; D gene uncertain. V was pared by 6 bases and J by 10 bases, with 16 bases between. The CDR3 length is 13 residues. CDR1 and CDR2 (germline): MNHEY, SVGEGT. The CDR3 loop is CASSPPRKREQFF. In DNA form, the CDR3 reads TGTGCCAGCAGCCCACCCCGGAAGAGGGAGCAGTTCTTC.

V gene TRBV5-6 combines with J gene TRBJ1-5; 7 bases are a match to TRBD1. The CDR3 spans 14 residues. J was trimmed by 3 bases and V by 3 bases; bases with no gene match: 3. CDR1 and CDR2 (germline): SGHDT, YYEEEE. The CDR3 here is CASSYDRVNQPQHF. DNA for the CDR3: TGTGCCAGCAGCTACGACAGGGTCAATCAGCCCCAGCATTTT. Combining the CDR3 with reference TRBV5-6 and TRBJ1-5 gives the whole variable domain DAGVTQSPTHLIKTRGQQVTLRCSPKSGHDTVSWYQQALGQGPQFIFQYYEEEERQRGNFPDRFSGHQFPNYSSELNVNALLLGDSALYLCASSYDRVNQPQHFGDGTRLSIL.

The rearrangement uses TRBV4-1 and TRBJ1-5, with TRBD1 matching 10 bases. The CDR3 length is 16 residues. After removal of 0 bases from V and 7 bases from J, the junction contained 6 bases not matched to a gene. Germline CDR1 MGHRA, CDR2 YSYEKL. The CDR3 bases are TGCGCCAGCAGCCAAGAATGGGGACAGGGGCAGCAGCCCCAGCATTTT. This gives the protein CASSQEWGQGQQPQHF.

The CDR3 is CASSPDSFSYQPQHF. DNA of the CDR3: TGTGCCAGCAGCCCCGACAGTTTCTCTTATCAGCCCCAGCATTTT. The chain joins TRBV21-1 to TRBJ1-5; TRBD1 reflects the table's D call only, with no check against the DNA. TRBV21-1 corresponds to a pseudogene. There are 15 residues in the CDR3.

This clone has only one observation. The chain links TRBV19 to TRBJ2-3; no firm D call. Trimming cost V 4 bases and J 0 bases, with 8 bases left between them. The CDR3 sequence is 14 residues long. Germline-derived CDR1 and CDR2 are LNHDA and SQIVND (reference sequence). CDR3 in amino acids: CASSTRSSTDTQYF. CDR3 coding DNA: TGTGCCAGTAGTACGCGATCTAGCACAGATACGCAGTATTTT. Combining the CDR3 with reference TRBV19 and TRBJ2-3 gives the whole variable domain DGGITQSPKYLFRKEGQNVTLSCEQNLNHDAMYWYRQDPGQGLRLIYYSQIVNDFQKGDIAEGYSVSREKKESFPLTVTSAQKNPTAFYLCASSTRSSTDTQYFGPGTRLTVL.

The chain is built from TRBV30 and TRBJ2-7, with 7 positions matching TRBD1. This CDR3 comprises 13 residues. The germline V gene has CDR1 GTSNPN and CDR2 SVGIG (reference sequence). Unmatched junction bases numbered 7, after V lost 3 bases and J lost 5 bases. The CDR3: CAWREDRSHEQYF. CDR3 nucleotides: TGTGCCTGGAGGGAGGACAGGTCCCACGAGCAGTACTTC.

The chain carries TRBV2 and TRBJ2-1, with 8 bases identical to TRBD1. The CDR3 runs to 15 residues. Unmatched junction bases numbered 12, after V lost 5 bases and J lost 9 bases. The germline CDR1 and CDR2 sequences are SNHLY and FYNNEI. The CDR3, as DNA: TGTGCCAGCAGTATCCAGGGGGCGGGCGGTAGTGAGCAGTTCTTC. It encodes CASSIQGAGGSEQFF.

J is TRBJ1-3 and V is TRBV5-1; D uncertain. CDR1 and CDR2 from the germline V gene are SGHRS and YFSETQ. V was cut by 4 bases and J by 4 bases, with 15 bases left in between. This CDR3 has 15 residues. CDR3 in amino acids: CASSRSNPQGNTIYF. In nucleotides, the CDR3 is TGCGCCAGCAGCCGCTCTAATCCACAGGGAAACACCATATATTTT.

The genes are TRBV6-5 and TRBJ2-7, with 11 nucleotides matching TRBD1. The germline V gene has CDR1 MNHEY and CDR2 SVGAGI. V shed 5 bases, J shed 3 bases, and the junction held 6 bases outside the gene matches. The length of the CDR3 is 15 residues. The CDR3 DNA follows: TGTGCCAGCAGTAATTCCGGGACAGGGGGCTACGAGCAGTACTTC. Translating gives CASSNSGTGGYEQYF.

J is TRBJ1-5 and V is TRBV27, with D maybe TRBD1 (6 bases). This CDR3 is built from 13 residues. Germline values: CDR1 MNHEY, CDR2 SMNVEV (reference sequence). Between the trimmed V and J ends, which lost 4 bases and 7 bases, there was a span of 11 bases. The CDR3 is CASSSQGRQPQHF. CDR3 sequence (DNA): TGTGCCAGCAGTTCACAGGGTAGGCAGCCCCAGCATTTT.

This chain joins TRBV29-1 and TRBJ2-7, with D possibly being TRBD1 (6 bases). From germline, CDR1 is SQVTM and CDR2 ANQGSEA. This CDR3 has 14 residues. V was clipped by 6 bases and J by 3 bases, with 18 bases between them. The CDR3 sequence: CSVKPGTPSYEQYF. The CDR3 DNA reads as TGCAGCGTAAAGCCCGGGACACCAAGCTACGAGCAGTACTTC.

A single count supports this clone. The V call is TRBV3-1 (or the pseudogene TRBV3-2), the J call TRBJ2-7; 7 positions match TRBD1. V was clipped by 4 bases and J by 4 bases; unmatched bases: 19. Germline V gene sequence: CDR1 LGHDT, CDR2 YNNKEL (reference sequence). The CDR3 has 18 residues. CDR3 in amino acids: CASSPPNGRTGKSYEQYF. CDR3 nucleotides: TGTGCCAGCAGCCCCCCTAATGGTAGGACAGGTAAATCATACGAGCAGTACTTC.

The chain is built from TRBV5-1 and TRBJ1-2, with D possibly being TRBD1 (5 bases). The CDR3 contains 18 residues. Germline V gene data show CDR1 as SGHRS and CDR2 as YFSETQ. Trimming took 2 bases from V and 1 from J, leaving 21 bases between them. In DNA form, the CDR3 reads TGCGCCAGCAGCTTTGACAGCCCCAGGGAAGGAGTTAACTATGGCTACACCTTC. This translates into CASSFDSPREGVNYGYTF. Full variable domain (rest looked up from reference TRBV5-1 and TRBJ1-2): KAGVTQTPRYLIKTRGQQVTLSCSPISGHRSVSWYQQTPGQGLQFLFEYFSETQRNKGNFPGRFSGRQFSNSRSEMNVSTLELGDSALYLCASSFDSPREGVNYGYTFGSGTRLTVV.

This clone was observed once. The chain links TRBV19 to TRBJ1-4; D may be TRBD1 (6 bases). Trimming removed 4 bases at V and 8 bases at J, with 20 bases between. From germline, CDR1 is LNHDA and CDR2 SQIVND (reference sequence). The CDR3 is 16 amino acids. CDR3 bases: TGTGCCAGTAGTAAACCCCGGGGGGCGACGAGGGAAAAACTGTTTTTT. Translation: CASSKPRGATREKLFF.

CDR3 sequence: CASSPRDRGSTDTQYF. In nucleotides, the CDR3 is TGTGCCAGTAGTCCCCGGGACAGGGGAAGCACAGATACGCAGTATTTT. This chain joins TRBV19 and TRBJ2-3; 10 bases are a match to TRBD1. The J segment lost 0 bases and the V segment lost 5 bases, leaving 5 bases of the junction unmatched. The CDR3 consists of 16 residues. Germline-derived CDR1 and CDR2 are LNHDA and SQIVND (reference sequence).

As DNA, the CDR3 is TGCAGCGCCCACCAACTGACAGGGAACACTGAAGCTTTCTTT. Translated: CSAHQLTGNTEAFF. The rearrangement links TRBV29-1 to TRBJ1-1, with D perhaps TRBD1 (6 bases). The CDR3 is 14 residues long. CDR1 is SQVTM and CDR2 is ANQGSEA in the germline V gene. Deletions cut 7 bases from V and 1 base from J, with 16 bases between.

The rearrangement links TRBV3-1 (or the pseudogene TRBV3-2) to TRBJ2-5; TRBD2 might be the D (5 bases). The CDR3 is made up of 15 amino acids. Germline-derived CDR1 and CDR2 are LGHDT and YNNKEL (reference sequence). Trimming removed 1 base from V and 5 bases from J, with 14 bases in between. The chain's CDR3 is CASSQGRQAAETQYF. The CDR3 DNA follows: TGTGCCAGCAGCCAAGGGAGGCAAGCGGCTGAGACCCAGTACTTC.

The chain links TRBV11-2 to TRBJ1-1; D might be TRBD1 (5 bases). V was clipped by 1 base and J by 5 bases, with 14 bases between them. The CDR3 spans 15 residues. Germline CDR1 and CDR2: SGHAT and FQNNGV. As DNA, the CDR3 is TGTGCCAGCAGCTTAGCCGGGGGTCGGATAACTGAAGCTTTCTTT. Amino acid sequence: CASSLAGGRITEAFF.

The chain employs TRBV5-6 and TRBJ2-1, with D uncertain. Germline V gives CDR1 SGHDT, CDR2 YYEEEE. The V and J ends lost 0 bases and 0 bases respectively, with 7 bases between them. The CDR3 sequence is 15 residues long. CDR3 bases: TGTGCCAGCAGCTTGGTGTCTAGCTCCTACAATGAGCAGTTCTTC. This sequence encodes CASSLVSSSYNEQFF.

The chain is built from TRBV12-3 or TRBV12-4 and TRBJ1-1; 7 bases map to TRBD1. The ends lost 10 bases at V and 0 bases at J; junction bases unmatched: 5. The CDR3 spans 13 residues. CDR3 nucleotide sequence: TGTGCCACTACGGGACAGATGAACACTGAAGCTTTCTTT. Translated: CATTGQMNTEAFF.

This chain connects TRBV29-1 to TRBJ2-5; perhaps TRBD2 as D (7 bases). V was trimmed by 7 bases and J by 7 bases, leaving 10 bases between them. CDR3 length: 10 amino acids. Germline V CDR1 and CDR2: SQVTM, ANQGSEA. The CDR3 loop is CSAGEGTQYF. DNA for the CDR3: TGCAGCGCAGGGGAGGGGACCCAGTACTTC.

This chain links TRBV11-1 with TRBJ2-1, with TRBD1 identical over 8 bases. Germline V CDR1 and CDR2: SGHAT, FQDESV (reference sequence). The CDR3 is 14 amino acids. V lost 8 bases and J lost 5; bases outside the gene matches: 8. The CDR3 sequence is CASRRDRRNNEQFF. DNA for the CDR3: TGTGCCAGCCGGAGGGACAGGCGCAACAATGAGCAGTTCTTC.

The chain recombines TRBV18 with TRBJ1-1; a weak D match, TRBD1 (6 bases). CDR1 is KGHSH and CDR2 is LQKENI in the germline V gene. The V end lost 6 bases, the J end lost 1 base, and 18 bases lay between the germline ends. CDR3 size: 16 residues. This chain's CDR3 is CASSVTGLGGNTEAFF. The CDR3 DNA reads as TGTGCCAGCTCCGTCACAGGGTTAGGGGGGAACACTGAAGCTTTCTTT.